One TCR beta chain is described in this entry. This sample is part of a study of shared T cell receptors in the human thymus. Clones were read by immunoSEQ multiplex PCR, and TCRdb kept only the in-frame ones, dropping some. This table has about 500,000 clones, 75% to 85% appearing once. CDR3 length equals 15 residues. Per germline, CDR1 GTSNPN and CDR2 SVGIG (reference sequence). V was shortened by 5 bases and J by 0 bases, with 14 bases between the two germline ends. This sample also appeared in a second study, on human thymus T cells. That publication notes: Finnish infants who were healthy and having corrective surgery for congenital heart defects made up the donors. Corrective cardiac operations yielded the resected thymus tissue. Across thymic and blood repertoires, the usage of V and J genes appeared to be biased. Among unrelated individuals, related research reported thymic repertoires that overlapped highly.

This chain connects TRBV30 to TRBJ1-3; maybe TRBD1 (5 bases). The sample was thymocytes. The clonotype originates from a boy less than two years old with a congenital heart defect. This CDR3 reads CAWSSKTASGNTIYF. CDR3 sequence (DNA): TGTGCCTGGTCGAGCAAGACAGCCTCTGGAAACACCATATATTTT. Supplemented by reference TRBV30 and TRBJ1-3, the full variable domain reads SQTIHQWPATLVQPVGSPLSLECTVEGTSNPNLYWYRQAAGRGLQLLFYSVGIGQISSEVPQNLSASRPQDRQFILSSKKLLLSDSGFYLCAWSSKTASGNTIYFGEGSWLTVV.